A single TCR beta chain is shown here with its context. Its antigen is unknown. TCRdb's copy holds only in-frame clones and misses some; the assay was immunoSEQ multiplex PCR. The data contain fewer than 400,000 clones, around 85% of them singletons. The sample's treatment: 19 received Ad26.COV2.S at low or high dose, single or two shots; several received placebo; per-sample allocation not given. Specimen acquisition occurred on day 63 following the initial vaccine or placebo injection. This record comes from a study of Ad26.COV2.S vaccination and SARS-CoV-2 variants. Study information: Enrolled in COV1001, the donor was in the Ad26.COV2.S trial arm, which received the vaccine. Overall study results and limits: Vaccine and placebo recipients had comparable breadth of non-spike TCRs.

The CDR3 totals 15 residues. After removal of 3 bases from V and 5 bases from J, the junction contained 8 bases not matched to a gene. The germline V gene has CDR1 MNHNY and CDR2 SVGAGI (reference sequence). This clonotype originated in a person aged 18 to 59 who received the Ad26.COV2.S COVID-19 vaccine or a placebo. The starting material was peripheral blood, obtained in a trial of Ad26.COV2.S vaccine versus placebo. The chain joins TRBV6-6 to TRBJ2-7; TRBD1 agrees at 9 bases. The CDR3 DNA follows: TGTGCCAGCAGTTATTATCCGGGACAGGGCCACGAGCAGTACTTC. Translating it yields CASSYYPGQGHEQYF.